This TCR beta chain was recorded in a study of T cell repertoires in cytomegalovirus infection. Study-wide context: Public TCR beta signatures were indicative of both CMV infection and a matching HLA type. Study-wide findings and caveats: The response measured ex vivo was dominated by TCR beta clonotypes (HLA-C-restricted and CMV-specific). CMV carriers having the relevant HLA were flagged by cumulative public TCR beta family frequency.

Concerning this clonotype itself: Its antigen is still unknown.

MiXCR was run by TCRdb on the reads, yielding one entry per CDR3 protein. Of approximately 350,000 distinct CDR3 sequences listed, about 35% are singletons. CDR1 and CDR2 from the germline V gene are MGHDK and SYGVNS. The CDR3 totals 16 residues. The V gene lost 5 bases and the J gene lost 6 bases, with 19 bases spanning the gap. The input for sequencing was cultured PBMCs, taken from culture after CMV antigen stimulation. The sequence derives from a human donor in good health (CMV status not recorded). Some clones in this sample may be carry-over from other donors' samples. The rearrangement uses TRBV25-1 and TRBJ2-2; TRBD2 is a possible D gene (6 bases). The CDR3 loop is CASSPSVGEDAGELFF. The CDR3 nucleotides are TGTGCCAGCAGTCCTTCGGTAGGGGAGGATGCCGGGGAGCTGTTTTTT.